Below, 9 T cell receptor beta chains from the same sample are listed, as sequenced in a study of blood T cell repertoires in COVID-19. Here immunoSEQ multiplex PCR was the method, and the copy in TCRdb shows in-frame clones only, minus some. The data show some 150,000 clones, 84% seen once. Sequenced material: peripheral blood. Every receptor here comes from a human donor in a cohort sampled during active COVID-19.

This chain connects TRBV7-8 to TRBJ1-1; 7 nucleotides match TRBD1. Germline trimming cut 5 bases from V and 7 bases from J; bases unmatched to any gene: 7. Germline V gene sequence: CDR1 SGHVS, CDR2 FQNEAQ. This CDR3 region has 13 residues. CDR3 region: CASSPLDRLEAFF. The CDR3 nucleotides read TGTGCCAGCAGCCCCCTGGACAGGCTTGAAGCTTTCTTT.

V usage is TRBV27 and J usage is TRBJ2-7; 9 nucleotides align to TRBD1. V shed 3 bases, J shed 2 bases, and the junction held 2 bases outside the gene matches. This CDR3 spans 14 amino acids. CDR1 and CDR2 from the germline V gene are MNHEY and SMNVEV (reference sequence). CDR3 DNA: TGTGCCAGCAGTTTGGGACAGGGTACCTACGAGCAGTACTTC. It is translated as CASSLGQGTYEQYF.

The genes are TRBV10-3 and TRBJ1-4; D may be TRBD1 (5 bases). The CDR3 runs 14 residues. V dropped 6 bases and J dropped 1 base, with 9 bases sitting between them. The germline gives CDR1 ENHRY, CDR2 SYGVKD. DNA for the CDR3: TGTGCCATCAGGGGGCTCGGAACTAATGAAAAACTGTTTTTT. Its translation is CAIRGLGTNEKLFF.

This clone turned up a few times. The chain employs TRBV28 and TRBJ1-2, with TRBD1 matching over 7 bases. Losses at the gene ends were 5 bases for V and 8 bases for J; bases not matched to a gene: 8. CDR3 length equals 13 residues. CDR1 and CDR2 (germline): MDHEN, SYDVKM. The CDR3 coding sequence is TGTGCCAGCAGTGACCGGGACAGAGGAGGCTACACCTTC. Encoded protein: CASSDRDRGGYTF.

The V gene is TRBV5-1, the J gene TRBJ1-6; 8 bases agree with TRBD1. The CDR3 sequence is 15 residues long. With 0 bases clipped from V and 9 bases from J, the junction kept 5 bases outside the gene matches. CDR1 and CDR2 (germline): SGHRS, YFSETQ. CDR3 sequence reads: CASSLDGTGSSPLHF. DNA for the CDR3: TGCGCCAGCAGCTTGGATGGGACAGGCTCTTCACCCCTCCACTTT. Full variable domain (outside the CDR3, taken from reference TRBV5-1 and TRBJ1-6): KAGVTQTPRYLIKTRGQQVTLSCSPISGHRSVSWYQQTPGQGLQFLFEYFSETQRNKGNFPGRFSGRQFSNSRSEMNVSTLELGDSALYLCASSLDGTGSSPLHFGNGTRLTVT.

The chain combines TRBV6-5 with TRBJ2-7; D is ambiguous. V lost 8 bases and J 3 bases, leaving 11 bases between the germline ends. Germline CDR1 is MNHEY and CDR2 is SVGAGI. The CDR3 runs 12 residues. The CDR3 loop reads CASLDIGYEQYF. In DNA form, the CDR3 reads TGTGCCAGCTTAGACATAGGCTACGAGCAGTACTTC.

The V and J genes are TRBV6-1 and TRBJ2-2; tentatively, D is TRBD2 (6 bases). Germline V gene sequence: CDR1 MNHNS, CDR2 SASEGT. The V gene lost 7 bases and the J gene lost 0 bases, with 9 bases spanning the gap. The CDR3 spans 14 residues. This CDR3 reads CASTRLANTGELFF. DNA of the CDR3: TGTGCCAGCACCCGACTAGCGAACACCGGGGAGCTGTTTTTT.

This clone appeared a few times. The chain couples TRBV5-8 to TRBJ2-1; TRBD2 might be the D (5 bases). Germline loops: CDR1 SGHTS, CDR2 YDEGEE. Deletions cut 7 bases from V and 4 bases from J, with 33 bases between. CDR3 length: 20 amino acids. The CDR3 sequence is CASPTGLQKTPVDPYNEQFF. CDR3 nucleotide sequence: TGTGCCAGCCCGACTGGACTCCAAAAAACCCCTGTGGACCCGTACAATGAGCAGTTCTTC.

The chain recombines TRBV7-2 with TRBJ2-7, with D maybe TRBD2 (6 bases). CDR1 is SGHTA, CDR2 FQGNSA, per germline. V was clipped by 2 bases and J by 4 bases, with 21 bases between them. This CDR3 comprises 17 residues. The CDR3 protein is CASSLLAWSSGGYEQYF. CDR3 nucleotide sequence: TGTGCCAGCAGCTTACTAGCTTGGAGTAGCGGAGGTTACGAGCAGTACTTC.